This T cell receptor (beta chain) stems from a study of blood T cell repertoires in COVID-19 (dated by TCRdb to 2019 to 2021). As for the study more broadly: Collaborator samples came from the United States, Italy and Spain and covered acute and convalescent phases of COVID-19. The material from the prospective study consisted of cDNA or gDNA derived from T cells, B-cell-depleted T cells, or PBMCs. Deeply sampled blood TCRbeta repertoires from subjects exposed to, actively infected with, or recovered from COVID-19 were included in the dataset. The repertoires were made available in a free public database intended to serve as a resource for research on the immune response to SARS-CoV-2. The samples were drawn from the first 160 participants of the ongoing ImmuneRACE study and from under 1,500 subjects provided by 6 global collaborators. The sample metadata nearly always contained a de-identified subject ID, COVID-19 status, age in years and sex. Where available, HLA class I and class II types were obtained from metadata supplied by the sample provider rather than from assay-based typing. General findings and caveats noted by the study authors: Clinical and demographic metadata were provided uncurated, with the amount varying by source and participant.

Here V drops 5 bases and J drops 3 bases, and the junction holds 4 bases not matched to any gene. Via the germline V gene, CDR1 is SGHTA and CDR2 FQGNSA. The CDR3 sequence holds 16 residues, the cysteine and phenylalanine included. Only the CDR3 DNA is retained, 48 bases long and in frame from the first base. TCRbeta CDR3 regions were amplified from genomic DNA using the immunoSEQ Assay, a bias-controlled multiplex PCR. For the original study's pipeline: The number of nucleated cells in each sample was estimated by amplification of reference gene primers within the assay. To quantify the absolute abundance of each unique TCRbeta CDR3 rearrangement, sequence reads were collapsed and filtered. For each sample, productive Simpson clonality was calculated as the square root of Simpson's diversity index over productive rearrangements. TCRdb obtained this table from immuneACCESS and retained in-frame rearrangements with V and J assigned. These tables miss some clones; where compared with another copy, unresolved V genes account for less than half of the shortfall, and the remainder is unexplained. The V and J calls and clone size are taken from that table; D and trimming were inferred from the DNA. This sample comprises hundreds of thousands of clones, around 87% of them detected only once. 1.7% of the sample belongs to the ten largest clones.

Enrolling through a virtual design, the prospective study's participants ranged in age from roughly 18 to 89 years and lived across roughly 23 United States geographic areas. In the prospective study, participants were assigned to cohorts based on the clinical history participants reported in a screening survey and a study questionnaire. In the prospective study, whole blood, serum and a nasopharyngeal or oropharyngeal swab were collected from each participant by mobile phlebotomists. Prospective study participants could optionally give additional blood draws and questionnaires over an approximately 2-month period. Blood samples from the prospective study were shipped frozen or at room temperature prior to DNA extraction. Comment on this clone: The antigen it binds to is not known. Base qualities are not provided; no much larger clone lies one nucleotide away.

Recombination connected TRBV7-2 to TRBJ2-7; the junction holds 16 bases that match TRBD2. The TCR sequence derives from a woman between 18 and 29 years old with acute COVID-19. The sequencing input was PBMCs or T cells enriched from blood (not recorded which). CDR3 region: CASSLGLAGGFYEQYF. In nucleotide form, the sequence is TGTGCCAGCAGCCTGGGACTAGCGGGAGGGTTCTACGAGCAGTACTTC.